A single sample is the source of the 28 T cell receptor beta chains below, sequenced in a study of regulatory T cells in long-lasting Graves disease. Time point defined: persistent/refractory GD, antithyroid drugs over 5 years with positive TRAb. PBMC RNA served as the TCR library source. Building the TCR beta libraries relied on iRepertoire HTBI primers, and CDR3 regions underwent Arm-PCR. TCRdb re-derived calls from the multiplex PCR reads in MiXCR, one entry per CDR3 protein. Here the sample spans about half a million distinct CDR3 sequences, about 20% being singletons. The sample in question was peripheral blood mononuclear cells (PBMCs), obtained when the disease was refractory, from a patient treated with antithyroid drugs. These TCRs come from a female donor with Graves disease.

This clonotype came up many times. The gene calls are TRBV24-1 and TRBJ1-2, with D possibly matching TRBD1 (5 bases). Per the germline V gene, CDR1 is KGHDR and CDR2 is SFDVKD. This CDR3 has 12 amino acids. Trimming cost V 9 bases and J 2 bases, with 9 bases left between them. For the CDR3, the DNA is TGTGCCACCTCATCAGGGAACTATGGCTACACCTTC. It encodes CATSSGNYGYTF.

This clonotype was seen repeatedly, ten times or more. The V and J genes are TRBV28 and TRBJ2-7; 8 bases are a match to TRBD2. Per the germline V gene, CDR1 is MDHEN and CDR2 is SYDVKM. Trimming removed 3 bases from V and 2 bases from J; junction bases left unmatched: 3. The CDR3 extends over 14 amino acids. This CDR3 is CASSFSGAPYEQYF. The CDR3 DNA is TGTGCCAGCAGTTTTAGCGGGGCTCCCTACGAGCAGTACTTC.

Only a few counts were recorded for this clonotype. DNA of the CDR3: TGCAGTGCTAGTAGAGTAGTTAATGAAAAACTGTTTTTT. The encoded protein is CSASRVVNEKLFF. V gene TRBV20-1 combines with J gene TRBJ1-4; D unclear. The V and J ends lost 3 bases and 4 bases respectively, with 9 bases between them. The length of the CDR3 is 13 residues. Germline V gene sequence: CDR1 DFQATT, CDR2 SNEGSKA (reference sequence).

This clonotype was seen just once. This chain connects TRBV5-1 to TRBJ1-1; D is possibly TRBD1 (5 bases). In germline, CDR1 is SGHRS, CDR2 YFSETQ. With 2 bases removed from V and 10 bases from J, the gap between germline ends came to 18 bases. The CDR3 sequence is 14 residues long. The CDR3 nucleotides read TGCGCCAGCAGCTTCACAGGAGGGACGCTTGGAGCTTTCTTT. This encodes CASSFTGGTLGAFF.

The sample holds many counts of this clonotype. V and J are TRBV27 and TRBJ1-1; no clear D gene. Germline CDR1 is MNHEY and CDR2 is SMNVEV (reference sequence). CDR3 size: 15 residues. V dropped 6 bases and J dropped 0 bases, with 14 bases sitting between them. The CDR3 bases are TGTGCCAGCAGCCCCCTGAGTACCATGAACACTGAAGCTTTCTTT. This sequence encodes CASSPLSTMNTEAFF.

This clonotype was counted ten times or more. The chain joins TRBV11-2 to TRBJ2-1, with D unresolved. V was pared by 6 bases and J by 8 bases, with 11 bases between. The CDR3 runs 12 residues. Looked up from germline, CDR1 is SGHAT and CDR2 is FQNNGV. The CDR3 bases are TGTGCCAGCAGTCTCGCGCGTCATGAGCAGTTCTTC. Its protein is CASSLARHEQFF.

There are many counts of this clonotype. The V call is TRBV6-1, the J call TRBJ1-5; 7 nucleotides align to TRBD1. CDR3 size: 15 residues. The ends lost 3 bases at V and 5 bases at J; junction bases unmatched: 7. CDR1 and CDR2 from the germline V gene are MNHNS and SASEGT. The CDR3 DNA reads as TGTGCCAGCAGTGACAGGACAGGACAACATCAGCCCCAGCATTTT. This translates into CASSDRTGQHQPQHF.

This clonotype was seen ten or more times. This sequence joins TRBV12-3 or TRBV12-4 and TRBJ2-7; weak D call: TRBD1 (6 bases). The CDR3 loop spans 15 amino acids. Deletions cut 5 bases from V and 4 bases from J, with 18 bases between. The chain's CDR3 is CASSAQGRVRYEQYF. CDR3 nucleotide sequence: TGTGCCAGCAGTGCACAGGGAAGAGTGAGGTACGAGCAGTACTTC.

At least ten counts were recorded for this clonotype. This chain connects TRBV27 to TRBJ1-1; D remains unclear. Trimming left V 4 bases short and J 1 base short, with 10 bases between. CDR3 length equals 14 residues. Germline V gives CDR1 MNHEY, CDR2 SMNVEV (reference sequence). CDR3 bases: TGTGCCAGCAGTTCCCGACCGGGGAACACTGAAGCTTTCTTT. Its translation is CASSSRPGNTEAFF.

This clonotype was recorded many times. The CDR3, as DNA: TGTGCCAGCAGCTCGCTCGGAGCAGGGGCTGAAGCTTTCTTT. Translating gives CASSSLGAGAEAFF. The gene calls are TRBV7-2 and TRBJ1-1; D is possibly TRBD1 (6 bases). CDR3 length equals 14 residues. Germline-derived CDR1 and CDR2 are SGHTA and FQGNSA. The V end lost 4 bases, the J end lost 6 bases, and 15 bases lay between the germline ends.

This clonotype was found a few times. CDR3 nucleotide sequence: TGTGCCAGCAGCGCCCACTCTGGAAACACCATATATTTT. Translated: CASSAHSGNTIYF. The rearrangement links TRBV7-8 to TRBJ1-3; D gene unclear. There are 13 residues in the CDR3. V was pared by 5 bases and J by 0 bases, with 5 bases between. Germline-derived CDR1 and CDR2 are SGHVS and FQNEAQ.

The gene calls are TRBV18 and TRBJ2-1; TRBD2 matches at 8 bases. CDR3 length: 13 amino acids. V shed 3 bases and J 7 bases; nucleotides not matched to a gene: 2. Germline lookup yields CDR1 KGHSH and CDR2 LQKENI. This chain's CDR3 is CASSPSGGNEQFF. The DNA for the CDR3 is TGTGCCAGCTCACCGTCGGGAGGGAATGAGCAGTTCTTC.

This clonotype has a count of ten or more. The CDR3 region has the DNA TGCAGTGCTAGATCCGGGGCAGGAGGGGTGGTCGTCTACGAGCAGTACTTC. This gives the protein CSARSGAGGVVVYEQYF. The rearrangement joins TRBV20-1 to TRBJ2-7; possible D gene TRBD2, 6 bases. This CDR3 is 17 amino acids long. V was shortened by 2 bases and J by 3 bases, with 23 bases between the two germline ends. From germline, CDR1 is DFQATT and CDR2 SNEGSKA (reference sequence).

The sample holds a few counts of this clonotype. This rearrangement joins TRBV6-1 to TRBJ2-5; 10 bases match TRBD1. CDR3 length equals 15 residues. V lost 6 bases to trimming and J lost 5 bases; unmatched junction nucleotides: 9. Germline values: CDR1 MNHNS, CDR2 SASEGT. CDR3 in amino acids: CASREQGTGAETQYF. The CDR3 DNA reads as TGTGCCAGCAGAGAACAGGGGACAGGGGCGGAGACCCAGTACTTC.

The chain couples TRBV19 to TRBJ1-3; maybe TRBD1 (5 bases). The CDR3 runs 15 residues. Trimming pared 8 bases from V and 0 bases from J, leaving 14 bases between. The germline CDR1 and CDR2 sequences are LNHDA and SQIVND (reference sequence). CDR3 residues: CASRPDIVSGNTIYF. The CDR3 nucleotides read TGTGCCAGTCGCCCGGACATAGTCTCTGGAAACACCATATATTTT.

This clonotype was detected a few times. The chain has TRBV5-1 and TRBJ2-3; D unclear. The V and J ends lost 2 bases and 4 bases respectively, with 8 bases between them. CDR1 and CDR2 (germline): SGHRS, YFSETQ. The CDR3 contains 13 residues. The CDR3 loop reads CASSFGAADTQYF. CDR3 DNA: TGCGCCAGCAGCTTTGGCGCCGCAGATACGCAGTATTTT. Full variable domain (rest looked up from reference TRBV5-1 and TRBJ2-3): KAGVTQTPRYLIKTRGQQVTLSCSPISGHRSVSWYQQTPGQGLQFLFEYFSETQRNKGNFPGRFSGRQFSNSRSEMNVSTLELGDSALYLCASSFGAADTQYFGPGTRLTVL.

J is TRBJ1-6 and V is TRBV5-1; perhaps TRBD1 as D (5 bases). Germline V gene lookup returns CDR1 SGHRS and CDR2 YFSETQ. The CDR3 runs 17 residues. Trimming stripped 3 bases from V and 7 bases from J, with 20 bases between. CDR3 DNA: TGCGCCAGCAGCTCGGGGGGGGGAGGAGGCCGAAATTCACCCCTCCACTTT. Its protein product is CASSSGGGGGRNSPLHF.

The sample holds many counts of this clonotype. The rearrangement uses TRBV6-2 or TRBV6-3 and TRBJ2-5; TRBD1 matches at 8 bases. After removal of 8 bases from V and 5 bases from J, the junction contained 7 bases not matched to a gene. Germline V gives CDR1 MNHEY, CDR2 SVGEGT. The CDR3 runs 13 residues. This chain's CDR3 is CASRYQGAETQYF. For the CDR3, the DNA is TGTGCCAGCCGGTATCAGGGGGCCGAGACCCAGTACTTC.

This clonotype was recorded at least ten times. The rearrangement joins TRBV20-1 to TRBJ2-5; 9 nucleotides agree with TRBD2. This CDR3 region has 14 residues. The germline V gene has CDR1 DFQATT and CDR2 SNEGSKA (reference sequence). Germline trimming cut 3 bases from V and 4 bases from J; bases unmatched to any gene: 6. The CDR3 is CSASRAGGPETQYF. In DNA, the CDR3 is TGCAGTGCTAGTCGGGCGGGAGGGCCAGAGACCCAGTACTTC.

This clonotype showed up many times. This sequence joins TRBV28 and TRBJ1-2; the D is unclear. This CDR3 is built from 15 residues. Trimming took off 1 base at V and 4 bases at J, with 13 bases between the two ends. Germline CDR1 is MDHEN and CDR2 is SYDVKM. The CDR3, as DNA: TGTGCCAGCAGTTTATCCTCCACAGACCGCTATGGCTACACCTTC. It yields the protein CASSLSSTDRYGYTF.

This clonotype was detected many times. An end of the junction does not agree with germline; a read error may underlie this. CDR3 residues: CASSIGQGSYEQYF. In DNA form, the CDR3 reads TGTGCCAGCAGTATCGGACAGGGGAGCTACGAGCAGTACTTC. The rearrangement joins TRBV19 to TRBJ2-7, with TRBD1 matching over 9 bases. Germline values: CDR1 LNHDA, CDR2 SQIVND (reference sequence). CDR3 length: 14 residues.

The chain employs TRBV6-1 and TRBJ1-3, with TRBD1 matching 11 bases. The J segment lost 3 bases and the V segment lost 6 bases, leaving 10 bases of the junction unmatched. The CDR3 is 17 amino acids. The germline CDR1 and CDR2 sequences are MNHNS and SASEGT. As DNA, the CDR3 is TGTGCCAGCAGAGTCGGACAGGGGGCTCTAGTTGGAAACACCATATATTTT. Translated: CASRVGQGALVGNTIYF.

The chain is built from TRBV2 and TRBJ2-7, with TRBD1 matching 9 bases. After removal of 6 bases from V and 4 bases from J, the junction contained 10 bases not matched to a gene. The CDR3 sequence is 15 residues long. The germline CDR1 and CDR2 sequences are SNHLY and FYNNEI. This chain's CDR3 is CASRQETGGGYEQYF. The CDR3 DNA reads TGTGCCAGCAGGCAGGAGACAGGGGGGGGGTACGAGCAGTACTTC.

The chain recombines TRBV7-2 with TRBJ2-2, with a weak D call TRBD1 (6 bases). Germline V gene sequence: CDR1 SGHTA, CDR2 FQGNSA. Trimming cost V 2 bases and J 0 bases, with 10 bases left between them. This CDR3 region has 16 residues. The CDR3 reads CASSLFPGANTGELFF. CDR3 DNA sequence: TGTGCCAGCAGCTTATTCCCAGGGGCGAACACCGGGGAGCTGTTTTTT.

The table lists this clonotype with a count of one. Just one base apart from a much larger clone, this may be a read error. This sequence joins TRBV6-5 and TRBJ2-1; no clear D gene. From germline, CDR1 is MNHEY and CDR2 SVGAGI. The CDR3 runs 17 residues. Trimming pared 0 bases from V and 5 bases from J, leaving 17 bases between. Here the CDR3 reads CASSYSGRHPWNNEQFF. Here the CDR3 DNA reads TGTGCCAGCAGTTACTCAGGGCGTCACCCCTGGAACAATGAGCAGTTCTTC.

In its sample, this clonotype was seen many times. The V gene is TRBV28, the J gene TRBJ2-7; maybe TRBD1 (7 bases). The CDR3 length is 13 residues. The germline V and J ends were trimmed by 5 bases and 7 bases, with 15 bases remaining between them. Germline-derived CDR1 and CDR2 are MDHEN and SYDVKM. This chain's CDR3 is CASSLPRGEEQYF. The DNA of the CDR3 is TGTGCCAGCAGTCTCCCCAGGGGGGAAGAGCAGTACTTC.

This clonotype was counted a few times. CDR3 protein: CASSSQGGGGTDTQYF. As DNA, the CDR3 is TGTGCCAGCAGTTCCCAGGGTGGGGGGGGGACAGATACGCAGTATTTT. The J gene is TRBJ2-3, the V gene TRBV27; TRBD2 matches at 7 bases. This CDR3 comprises 16 residues. Germline-derived CDR1 and CDR2 are MNHEY and SMNVEV (reference sequence). The V gene end was trimmed by 4 bases and the J gene end by 3 bases; junction bases not matched to a gene: 10.

J is TRBJ2-2 and V is TRBV3-1; TRBD1 is a possible D gene (6 bases). CDR3 length: 16 amino acids. Deletions cut 3 bases from V and 1 base from J, with 12 bases between. The V gene's germline CDR1 is LGHDT and CDR2 YNNKEL (reference sequence). The CDR3 sequence: CASSHMLQGNTGELFF. The CDR3 region has the DNA TGTGCCAGCAGCCATATGCTACAGGGGAACACCGGGGAGCTGTTTTTT.